This note documents a single T cell receptor beta chain sequence. This entry is derived from a study of blood T cells in healthy people across ages. A second PCR of 7 to 11 cycles used a sample-barcoded 5' primer and a J-beta primer mix. TCRdb re-called the 5' RACE reads through MiXCR, storing one row per CDR3 protein. The sample includes 650,000 to 800,000 distinct CDR3 sequences, roughly 44% of them seen just once. This TCR came from a man aged 55 to 70 in good health. The source material was blood.

The CDR3 spells CASSARTGLSTDTQYF. Here the CDR3 DNA reads TGTGCCAGCAGTGCCCGGACAGGTCTTAGCACAGATACGCAGTATTTT. The chain has TRBV27 and TRBJ2-3; 7 bases fit TRBD1. This CDR3 has 16 residues. Germline CDR1 reads MNHEY; CDR2 reads SMNVEV (reference sequence). V was clipped by 5 bases and J by 0 bases; unmatched bases: 8.